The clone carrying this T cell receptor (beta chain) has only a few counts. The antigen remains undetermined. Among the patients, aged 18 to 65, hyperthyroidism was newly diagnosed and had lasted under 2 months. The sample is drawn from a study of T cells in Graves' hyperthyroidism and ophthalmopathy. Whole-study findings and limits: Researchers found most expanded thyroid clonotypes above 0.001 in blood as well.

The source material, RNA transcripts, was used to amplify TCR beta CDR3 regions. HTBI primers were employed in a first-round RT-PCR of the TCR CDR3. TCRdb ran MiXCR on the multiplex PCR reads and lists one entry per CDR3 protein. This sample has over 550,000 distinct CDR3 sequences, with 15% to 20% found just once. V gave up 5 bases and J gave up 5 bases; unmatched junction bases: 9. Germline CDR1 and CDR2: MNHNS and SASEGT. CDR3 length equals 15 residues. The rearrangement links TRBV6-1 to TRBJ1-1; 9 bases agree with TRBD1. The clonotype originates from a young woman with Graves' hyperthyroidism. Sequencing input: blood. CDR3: CASSRQGGRQTEAFF. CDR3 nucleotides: TGTGCCAGCAGTCGACAGGGGGGCCGACAGACTGAAGCTTTCTTT.